The 28 T cell receptor beta chains in this list originate from one sample, sequenced in a study of cytomegalovirus exposure and HLA in healthy donors. With 60 Vbeta and 13 Jbeta primers, the PCR was carried out. The table came from immunoSEQ multiplex PCR; TCRdb's copy has only in-frame clones and leaves some out. The data hold 100,000 to 150,000 clones, with approximately 80% observed a single time. The specimen sequenced was PBMCs. These receptors all come from a man aged 35 to 55 in good health and CMV-seronegative.

The chain joins TRBV7-8 to TRBJ1-6; 7 positions match TRBD1. CDR1 and CDR2 from the germline V gene are SGHVS and FQNEAQ. V shed 4 bases and J 7 bases; nucleotides not matched to a gene: 7. The CDR3 sequence is 15 residues long. The CDR3 region is CASSSATGWNSPLHF. Written as DNA, the CDR3 is TGTGCCAGCAGCTCGGCGACAGGGTGGAATTCACCCCTCCACTTT.

The J gene is TRBJ2-1, the V gene TRBV7-9, with 8 bases that match TRBD2. V trimming: 5 bases; J trimming: 8 bases; junction bases outside the gene matches: 11. Per germline, CDR1 SEHNR and CDR2 FQNEAQ (reference sequence). CDR3 size: 15 residues. CDR3: CASSLGRGGFDEQFF. Here the CDR3 DNA reads TGTGCCAGCAGCCTTGGACGGGGGGGATTCGATGAGCAGTTCTTC.

Of note for this clone: An end of the junction does not agree with germline; a read error may underlie this. The chain recombines TRBV9 with TRBJ1-2; 12 bases fit TRBD1. The V gene's germline CDR1 is SGDLS and CDR2 YYNGEE. There are 14 residues in the CDR3. The CDR3 sequence is CASSVAGTGGKPRF. CDR3 sequence (DNA): TGTGCCAGCAGCGTAGCAGGGACAGGGGGCAAGCCCCGCTTC.

The rearrangement uses TRBV19 and TRBJ2-1, with TRBD1 identical over 8 bases. Germline V CDR1 and CDR2: LNHDA, SQIVND (reference sequence). V lost 5 bases and J lost 6; bases outside the gene matches: 9. The CDR3 contains 15 residues. CDR3 residues: CASSEETGVFNEQFF. In DNA form, the CDR3 reads TGTGCCAGTAGTGAGGAGACAGGGGTGTTCAATGAGCAGTTCTTC.

This chain uses TRBV6-1 with TRBJ2-2; D may be TRBD2 (6 bases). This CDR3 contains 13 residues. The ends were cut back, 5 bases at V and 8 bases at J, with 12 bases in the middle. Germline CDR1 MNHNS, CDR2 SASEGT. The CDR3 DNA reads as TGTGCCAGCAGTCGAAACCTAGCGGGGGAGCTGTTTTTT. Residues: CASSRNLAGELFF.

The chain has TRBV12-5 and TRBJ2-5; D remains ambiguous. Trimming left V 1 base short and J 5 bases short, with 5 bases between. CDR3 length: 12 residues. CDR1 is LGHNT, CDR2 FRNRAP, per germline. The CDR3 DNA reads as TGTGCTAGTGGTTTGGATCGGGAGACCCAGTACTTC. Translating gives CASGLDRETQYF.

The chain is built from TRBV19 and TRBJ1-5; 10 bases agree with TRBD1. Germline V CDR1 and CDR2: LNHDA, SQIVND (reference sequence). After removal of 10 bases from V and 5 bases from J, the junction contained 8 bases not matched to a gene. The CDR3 loop spans 14 amino acids. The CDR3 bases are TGTGCCACTCGGAGGGACAGGGGAGATCAGCCCCAGCATTTT. Translated: CATRRDRGDQPQHF.

V gene TRBV9 combines with J gene TRBJ2-1; TRBD2 might be the D (7 bases). V was cut by 10 bases and J by 6 bases, with 17 bases left in between. There are 13 residues in the CDR3. Germline V gene sequence: CDR1 SGDLS, CDR2 YYNGEE. The CDR3 reads CACGGSAVNEQFF. CDR3 nucleotides: TGTGCCTGCGGGGGCTCAGCGGTCAATGAGCAGTTCTTC.

The chain recombines TRBV7-9 with TRBJ2-7, with no clear D. CDR1 and CDR2 from the germline V gene are SEHNR and FQNEAQ (reference sequence). CDR3 length: 15 amino acids. The V gene lost 5 bases and the J gene lost 0 bases, with 14 bases spanning the gap. The CDR3 nucleotides read TGTGCCAGCAGCCATCCCTGGCAAACCTCCTACGAGCAGTACTTC. It specifies CASSHPWQTSYEQYF.

The chain employs TRBV7-2 and TRBJ1-2; tentatively, D is TRBD1 (5 bases). The CDR3 is 15 amino acids. Germline-derived CDR1 and CDR2 are SGHTA and FQGNSA. Trimming left V 1 base short and J 6 bases short, with 15 bases between. As DNA, the CDR3 is TGTGCCAGCAGCTTAGTCCAGGACACCGTAAATGGCTACACCTTC. This gives the protein CASSLVQDTVNGYTF.

The chain couples TRBV4-1 to TRBJ2-7; TRBD2 matches at 9 bases. Germline values: CDR1 MGHRA, CDR2 YSYEKL. The junction had 5 bases not matched to a gene; V was cut back by 2 bases and J by 6 bases. The CDR3 consists of 14 residues. The CDR3 spells CASSQRTSAVEQYF. As DNA, the CDR3 is TGCGCCAGCAGCCAAAGGACTAGCGCCGTCGAGCAGTACTTC.

The chain employs TRBV4-1 and TRBJ2-2, with TRBD2 matching over 7 bases. CDR3 length: 14 amino acids. From germline, CDR1 is MGHRA and CDR2 YSYEKL. V dropped 4 bases and J dropped 7; count of bases not matched to a gene: 6. The CDR3 here is CASSLEWGGGELFF. The CDR3 DNA reads TGCGCCAGCAGCCTGGAGTGGGGGGGCGGGGAGCTGTTTTTT.

The chain joins TRBV4-3 to TRBJ2-2; the D gene is possibly TRBD1 (6 bases). Trimming pared 1 base from V and 5 bases from J, leaving 14 bases between. Germline values: CDR1 LGHNA, CDR2 YSLEER. The CDR3 is 16 residues long. DNA for the CDR3: TGCGCCAGCAGCCAAGGCGAAACAGGGTGGACCGGGGAGCTGTTTTTT. This translates into CASSQGETGWTGELFF.

The rearrangement joins TRBV6-5 to TRBJ1-2; 7 bases are shared with TRBD1. The CDR3 is made up of 14 amino acids. Germline-derived CDR1 and CDR2 are MNHEY and SVGAGI. The junction had 7 bases not matched to a gene; V was cut back by 6 bases and J by 3 bases. The CDR3, as DNA: TGTGCCAGCAGGGAGACCAGGGGGGACTATGGCTACACCTTC. It translates to CASRETRGDYGYTF.

This clone was seen only once. V gene TRBV6-1 combines with J gene TRBJ1-5, with 9 bases that match TRBD1. This CDR3 is built from 14 residues. From germline, CDR1 is MNHNS and CDR2 SASEGT. V dropped 5 bases and J dropped 5; count of bases not matched to a gene: 4. CDR3 nucleotides: TGTGCCAGCAGTATAGACAGGGGGTATCAGCCCCAGCATTTT. Translation gives CASSIDRGYQPQHF.

This clone has a handful of counts. The chain combines TRBV19 with TRBJ1-5, with 8 positions matching TRBD1. The CDR3 spans 14 residues. CDR1 is LNHDA, CDR2 SQIVND, per germline (reference sequence). With V trimmed by 5 bases and J by 7 bases, 7 bases remained unmatched. The CDR3 DNA sequence: TGTGCCAGTAGTGTCCAGGGGGCTTACCAGCCCCAGCATTTT. This sequence encodes CASSVQGAYQPQHF.

The V gene is TRBV15, the J gene TRBJ2-2; D unclear. The CDR3 loop spans 14 amino acids. Germline V gives CDR1 LNHNV, CDR2 YYDKDF (reference sequence). V lost 4 bases and J lost 6, with 12 bases in between. CDR3 amino acids: CATSIGTSAGELFF. DNA for the CDR3: TGTGCCACCAGCATTGGTACCTCGGCCGGGGAGCTGTTTTTT. Supplemented by reference TRBV15 and TRBJ2-2, the full variable domain reads DAMVIQNPRYQVTQFGKPVTLSCSQTLNHNVMYWYQQKSSQAPKLLFHYYDKDFNNEADTPDNFQSRRPNTSFCFLDIRSPGLGDTAMYLCATSIGTSAGELFFGEGSRLTVL.

The genes are TRBV7-2 and TRBJ1-1; D gene uncertain. The germline V and J ends were trimmed by 3 bases and 5 bases, with 4 bases remaining between them. The germline CDR1 and CDR2 sequences are SGHTA and FQGNSA. CDR3 size: 11 residues. The CDR3 loop is CASSLRTEAFF. DNA of the CDR3: TGTGCCAGCAGCTTGCGGACTGAAGCTTTCTTT.

The chain uses TRBV19 and TRBJ1-2, with D possibly matching TRBD1 (6 bases). CDR1 is LNHDA and CDR2 is SQIVND in the germline V gene (reference sequence). The CDR3 consists of 13 residues. Trimming cost V 8 bases and J 2 bases, with 12 bases left between them. As DNA, the CDR3 is TGTGCCAGTCAGACAGGCACCAACTATGGCTACACCTTC. It is translated as CASQTGTNYGYTF.

This chain links TRBV7-9 with TRBJ2-3, with D maybe TRBD2 (6 bases). Germline CDR1 and CDR2: SEHNR and FQNEAQ (reference sequence). The V end lost 5 bases, the J end lost 8 bases, and 17 bases lay between the germline ends. The CDR3 is 14 residues long. The CDR3, as DNA: TGTGCCAGCAGCACGGGACTGGCCTTCGGTACGCAGTATTTT. Translation: CASSTGLAFGTQYF.

The J gene is TRBJ1-2, the V gene TRBV4-3, with unresolved D. The CDR3 contains 17 residues. Trimming removed 1 base from V and 4 bases from J, with 19 bases in between. From germline, CDR1 is LGHNA and CDR2 YSLEER. In nucleotides, the CDR3 is TGCGCCAGCAGCCAAGTCCTGAGCGTACCGCTTGGCTATGGCTACACCTTC. It encodes CASSQVLSVPLGYGYTF.

This sequence joins TRBV19 and TRBJ1-2, with 7 bases fitting TRBD1. Germline V gene lookup returns CDR1 LNHDA and CDR2 SQIVND (reference sequence). The CDR3 covers 11 residues. Trimming cost V 3 bases and J 13 bases; bases outside gene matches: 5. CDR3 coding DNA: TGTGCCAGTAGTATCCAGGGGGTTATCACCTTC. Protein sequence: CASSIQGVITF.

This rearrangement joins TRBV5-1 to TRBJ2-5, with TRBD1 matching 7 bases. Losses at the gene ends were 1 base for V and 4 bases for J; bases not matched to a gene: 10. Germline CDR1 reads SGHRS; CDR2 reads YFSETQ. The CDR3 has 16 amino acids. In DNA, the CDR3 is TGCGCCAGCAGCTTGACGGTTGGGCAGGGGGTAGAGACCCAGTACTTC. Translated: CASSLTVGQGVETQYF.

The chain is built from TRBV27 and TRBJ1-6; D gene uncertain. CDR1 is MNHEY, CDR2 SMNVEV, per germline (reference sequence). This CDR3 has 16 amino acids. The ends were cut back, 7 bases at V and 0 bases at J, with 13 bases in the middle. The CDR3 DNA is TGTGCCAGCACCAACTACCTCAGCTCCTATAATTCACCCCTCCACTTT. It codes for CASTNYLSSYNSPLHF.

The chain carries TRBV9 and TRBJ2-1; TRBD2 aligns across 8 bases. This CDR3 has 16 residues. Germline loops: CDR1 SGDLS, CDR2 YYNGEE. V gave up 4 bases and J gave up 0 bases; unmatched junction bases: 6. CDR3 loop: CASSTLGGVSYNEQFF. In DNA form, the CDR3 reads TGTGCCAGCAGCACCCTCGGGGGGGTCTCCTACAATGAGCAGTTCTTC.

This clone was seen a few times. The chain joins TRBV7-8 to TRBJ1-5; no reliable D call. This CDR3 spans 13 amino acids. The V end was cut by 6 bases, the J end by 5 bases, with 11 bases between. Germline lookup yields CDR1 SGHVS and CDR2 FQNEAQ. CDR3 protein: CASRIQTDQPQHF. CDR3 DNA: TGTGCCAGCAGGATACAGACCGATCAGCCCCAGCATTTT.

This rearrangement joins TRBV9 to TRBJ2-1, with 12 bases identical to TRBD2. The CDR3 consists of 21 residues. Germline V CDR1 and CDR2: SGDLS, YYNGEE. The junction had 13 bases not matched to a gene; V was cut back by 0 bases and J by 0 bases. In DNA, the CDR3 is TGTGCCAGCAGCGTAGTATCCATAACTAGCGGGGGGCGGAGCTCCTACAATGAGCAGTTCTTC. Translated, it gives CASSVVSITSGGRSSYNEQFF.

The chain is built from TRBV4-1 and TRBJ2-5; 7 nucleotides align to TRBD2. J was trimmed by 3 bases and V by 0 bases; bases with no gene match: 1. The CDR3 sequence is 14 residues long. Germline V gives CDR1 MGHRA, CDR2 YSYEKL. In DNA, the CDR3 is TGCGCCAGCAGCCAAGACGGGGGGAAAGAGACCCAGTACTTC. Translated, it gives CASSQDGGKETQYF.